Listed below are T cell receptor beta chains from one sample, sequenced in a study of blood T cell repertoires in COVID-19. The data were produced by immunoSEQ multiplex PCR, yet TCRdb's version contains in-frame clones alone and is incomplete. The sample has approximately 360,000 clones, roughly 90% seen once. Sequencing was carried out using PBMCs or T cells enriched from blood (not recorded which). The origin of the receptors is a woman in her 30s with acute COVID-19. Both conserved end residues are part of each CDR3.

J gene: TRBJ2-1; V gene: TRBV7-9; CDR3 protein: CASSKRTGNNEQFF
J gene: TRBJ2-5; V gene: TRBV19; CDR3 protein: CASNRGGSQETQYF
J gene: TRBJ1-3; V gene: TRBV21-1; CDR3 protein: CASSKEGQGYISGNTIYF
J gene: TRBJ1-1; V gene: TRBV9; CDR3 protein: CASSVVGGLLNTEAFF
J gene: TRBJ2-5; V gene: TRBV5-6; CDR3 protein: CASSLRVGETQYF
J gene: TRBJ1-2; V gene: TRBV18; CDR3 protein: CASSPGQGAEYGYTF
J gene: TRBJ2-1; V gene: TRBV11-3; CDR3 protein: CASSPRERGGMNEQFF
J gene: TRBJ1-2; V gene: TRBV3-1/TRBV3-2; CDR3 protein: CASSQDPQGHTF
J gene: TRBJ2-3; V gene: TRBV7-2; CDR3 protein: CASSFASDRGRTDTQYF
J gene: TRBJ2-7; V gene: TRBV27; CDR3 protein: CASSDTGQGGSYEQYF
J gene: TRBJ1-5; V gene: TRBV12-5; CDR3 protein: CASGPTTGGFSSNQPQHF
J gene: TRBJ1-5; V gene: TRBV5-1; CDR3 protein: CASSLEGISNQPQHF
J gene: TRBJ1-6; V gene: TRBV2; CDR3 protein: CASSEQGGDSNSPLHF
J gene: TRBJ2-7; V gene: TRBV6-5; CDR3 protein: CASSLKSGPTYEQYF
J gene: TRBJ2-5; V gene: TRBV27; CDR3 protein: CASSSLGTQTQETQYF
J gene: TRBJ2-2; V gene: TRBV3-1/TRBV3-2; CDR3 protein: CASSHRLGNMNTGELFF
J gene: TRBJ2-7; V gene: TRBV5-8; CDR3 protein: CASSLGQIFSEQYF
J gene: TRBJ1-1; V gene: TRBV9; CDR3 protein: CASSVGGGNEAFF
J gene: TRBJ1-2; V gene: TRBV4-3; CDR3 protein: CASSRSHTGQFYGYTF
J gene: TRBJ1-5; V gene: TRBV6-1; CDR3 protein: CASSEEGFGLQHF
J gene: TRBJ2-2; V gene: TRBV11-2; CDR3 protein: CASSPHRVAGELFF
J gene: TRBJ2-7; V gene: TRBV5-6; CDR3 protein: CASRIHLTESAYEQYF
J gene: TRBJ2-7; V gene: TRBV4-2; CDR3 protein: CASSKLGGQGGYEQYF
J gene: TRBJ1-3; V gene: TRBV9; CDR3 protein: CASSSGGDFSGNTIYF
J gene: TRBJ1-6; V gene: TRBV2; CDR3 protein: CASKWSGSSYNSPLHF
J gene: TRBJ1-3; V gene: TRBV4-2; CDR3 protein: CASSPRRYYSSSGNTIYF
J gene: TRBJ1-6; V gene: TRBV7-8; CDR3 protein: CASSLFVRGDSPLHF
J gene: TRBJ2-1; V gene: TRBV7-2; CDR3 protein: CASSLGQGAYNEQFF
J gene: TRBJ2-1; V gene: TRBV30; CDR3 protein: CAWRTGTGSYNEQFF
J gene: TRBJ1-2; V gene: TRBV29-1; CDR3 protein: CSPPNQAKANYGYTF
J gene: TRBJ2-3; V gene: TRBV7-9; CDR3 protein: CASSFEDSGYDTQYF
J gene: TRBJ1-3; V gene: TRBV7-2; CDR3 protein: CASSLEPGHSGNTIYF
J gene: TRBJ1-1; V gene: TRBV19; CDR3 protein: CASSIDQEGMAFF
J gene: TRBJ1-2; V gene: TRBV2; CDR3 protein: CASSTTGISNYGYTF
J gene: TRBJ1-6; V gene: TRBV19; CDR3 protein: CASKRRHSIGSSYNSPLHF
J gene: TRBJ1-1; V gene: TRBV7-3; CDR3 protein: CASRQTGGGEAFF
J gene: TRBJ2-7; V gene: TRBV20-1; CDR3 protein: CSARGRGEQYF
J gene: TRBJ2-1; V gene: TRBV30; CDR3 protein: CAGKLVSEQFF
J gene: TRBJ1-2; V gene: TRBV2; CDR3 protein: CASSTQEGYGYTF
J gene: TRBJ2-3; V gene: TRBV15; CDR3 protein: CATSSSPGGGTDTQYF
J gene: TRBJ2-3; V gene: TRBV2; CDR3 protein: CACSHRGQGPTDTQYF
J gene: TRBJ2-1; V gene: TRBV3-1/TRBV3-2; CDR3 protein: CASSLGWGGNEQFF
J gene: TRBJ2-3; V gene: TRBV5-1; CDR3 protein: CASSSPGVTQYF
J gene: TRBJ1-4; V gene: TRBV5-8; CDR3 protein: CASSFLGGAGEKLFF
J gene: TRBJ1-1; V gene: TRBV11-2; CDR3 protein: CASSRGYAEAFF
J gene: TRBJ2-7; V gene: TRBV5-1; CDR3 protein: CASSPLDRGKPYEQYF
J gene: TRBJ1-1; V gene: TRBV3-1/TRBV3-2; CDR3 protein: CASSPQDSLNTEAFF
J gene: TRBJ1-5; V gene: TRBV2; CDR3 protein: CASTVGPGNQPQHF
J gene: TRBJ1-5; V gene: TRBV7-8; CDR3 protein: CASSLYPGQGRGQPQHF
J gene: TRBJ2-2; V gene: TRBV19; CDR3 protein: CASRLGQGLTGELFF
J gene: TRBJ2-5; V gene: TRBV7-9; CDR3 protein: CASSLGVQGFQETQYF
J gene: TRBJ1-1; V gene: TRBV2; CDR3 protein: CASRGRLGTGGTEAFF
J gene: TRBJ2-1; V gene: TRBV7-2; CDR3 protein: CASRRGSGGNNEQFF
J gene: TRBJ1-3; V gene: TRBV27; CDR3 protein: CASSSGHQFSGNTIYF
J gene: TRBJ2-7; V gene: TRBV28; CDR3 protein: CASSFDRGTYEQYF
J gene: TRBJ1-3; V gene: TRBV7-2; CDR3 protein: CASRRDTGSGNTIYF
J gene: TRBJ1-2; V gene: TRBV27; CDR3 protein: CASSLLDPRDGYTF
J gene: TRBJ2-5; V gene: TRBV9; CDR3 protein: CASSVALAGGTQYF